One and the same sample provided the 29 T cell receptor beta chains below, sequenced in a study of cytomegalovirus exposure and HLA in healthy donors. PCR used 60 Vbeta primers and 13 Jbeta primers. The table came from immunoSEQ multiplex PCR; TCRdb's copy has only in-frame clones and leaves some out. The sample consists of 150,000 to 200,000 clones, more than 80% of them appearing once. Sequenced: PBMCs. The source is a boy under 18 in good health and CMV-seronegative.

V gene TRBV23-1 combines with J gene TRBJ1-5, with D hard to call. TRBV23-1 belongs to the ORF category, with a function that is uncertain. Trimming removed 8 bases at V and 9 bases at J, with 5 bases between. This CDR3 has 9 residues. Here the CDR3 reads CASPRPQHF. CDR3 in DNA: TGCGCCAGCCCCCGGCCCCAGCATTTT.

This chain joins TRBV30 and TRBJ1-4; D call uncertain. This CDR3 comprises 12 residues. Trimming removed 2 bases at V and 13 bases at J, with 14 bases between. Per the germline V gene, CDR1 is GTSNPN and CDR2 is SVGIG (reference sequence). This CDR3 is CAWSQKGGTLFF. DNA of the CDR3: TGTGCCTGGAGTCAAAAGGGAGGCACACTGTTTTTT.

This clone has just one count. The junction and the germline gene differ at one end; a read error may be behind it. The rearrangement joins TRBV7-9 to TRBJ2-7; TRBD2 is a possible D gene (6 bases). Germline V gene lookup returns CDR1 SEHNR and CDR2 FQNEAQ (reference sequence). The CDR3 has 15 amino acids. The CDR3 sequence: CSSSSTREWSYEQYF. DNA of the CDR3: TGTTCCAGCAGCAGTACACGGGAGTGGTCCTACGAGCAGTACTTC. Filled out from reference TRBV7-9 and TRBJ2-7, the complete variable domain reads DTGVSQNPRHKITKRGQNVTFRCDPISEHNRLYWYRQTLGQGPEFLTYFQNEAQLEKSRLLSDRFSAERPKGSFSTLEIQRTEQGDSAMYLCSSSSTREWSYEQYFGPGTRLTVT.

The gene calls are TRBV6-6 and TRBJ2-5; no reliable D call. The DNA end is more similar to TRBJ2-7, so the J call may be wrong. CDR1 MNHNY and CDR2 SVGAGI come from the germline V gene (reference sequence). The CDR3 totals 12 residues. The CDR3: CASSYSTYEQYF. As DNA, the CDR3 is TGTGCCAGCAGTTACTCGACTTACGAGCAGTACTTC.

The chain joins TRBV5-1 to TRBJ1-1; 7 positions match TRBD1. J gave up 8 bases and V 0 bases, and 4 bases lay outside the gene matches. Germline V gene data show CDR1 as SGHRS and CDR2 as YFSETQ. This CDR3 comprises 13 residues. This chain's CDR3 is CASSLGGTVEAFF. CDR3 bases: TGCGCCAGCAGCTTGGGTGGGACAGTCGAAGCTTTCTTT.

The CDR3 DNA is TGTGCCAGCAGCCAAGTTGAGGACAGAGCCGCCAAAAACATTCAGTACTTC. This sequence encodes CASSQVEDRAAKNIQYF. The chain employs TRBV4-2 and TRBJ2-4; perhaps TRBD1 as D (6 bases). The CDR3 covers 17 residues. Trimming removed 1 base at V and 1 base at J, with 14 bases between. Germline V CDR1 and CDR2: LGHNA, YNFKEQ.

This chain uses TRBV4-1 with TRBJ2-7; 11 nucleotides line up with TRBD2. Germline values: CDR1 MGHRA, CDR2 YSYEKL. V lost 2 bases to trimming and J lost 3 bases; unmatched junction nucleotides: 3. This CDR3 is 15 amino acids long. The CDR3 bases are TGCGCCAGCAGCCAATTTCTAGCGGGGGGCTACGAGCAGTACTTC. Translating it yields CASSQFLAGGYEQYF.

This clone came up a few times. The chain joins TRBV7-2 to TRBJ2-1; 15 bases fit TRBD2. This CDR3 spans 15 amino acids. Germline V lookup: CDR1 SGHTA, CDR2 FQGNSA. V was pared by 6 bases and J by 7 bases, with 4 bases of the junction left unmatched. The chain's CDR3 is CASSPGLAGGNEQFF. The CDR3 region has the DNA TGTGCCAGCAGTCCGGGACTAGCGGGGGGAAATGAGCAGTTCTTC.

The J gene is TRBJ2-7, the V gene TRBV5-1; TRBD1 matches 11 bases. CDR1 and CDR2 from the germline V gene are SGHRS and YFSETQ. The J segment lost 6 bases and the V segment lost 0 bases, leaving 2 bases of the junction unmatched. The CDR3 spans 14 residues. In nucleotides, the CDR3 is TGCGCCAGCAGCTTGGATGGACAGGGGGCCGAGCAGTACTTC. Protein: CASSLDGQGAEQYF.

The DNA for the CDR3 is TGTGCCAGCAGTACGGACAGGGCCGATACGCAGTATTTT. Protein sequence: CASSTDRADTQYF. This rearrangement joins TRBV6-4 to TRBJ2-3; 8 nucleotides agree with TRBD1. CDR3 length: 13 amino acids. The V gene's germline CDR1 is MRHNA and CDR2 SNTAGT. The V segment lost 5 bases and the J segment 6 bases; nucleotides outside the gene matches: 4.

The chain carries TRBV19 and TRBJ1-1; D unclear. Germline CDR1 is LNHDA and CDR2 is SQIVND (reference sequence). This CDR3 has 13 residues. Trimming left V 5 bases short and J 4 bases short, with 11 bases between. The CDR3 sequence is CASSPLRGTEAFF. The CDR3 DNA reads as TGTGCCAGTAGTCCCCTACGGGGCACTGAAGCTTTCTTT.

V usage is TRBV6-1 and J usage is TRBJ1-5; D is perhaps TRBD1 (6 bases). Germline CDR1 reads MNHNS; CDR2 reads SASEGT. The CDR3 runs 14 residues. The germline V and J ends were trimmed by 2 bases and 9 bases, with 14 bases remaining between them. For the CDR3, the DNA is TGTGCCAGCAGTGAATCGGGGGGCTTCGGGCCCCAGCATTTT. Translation gives CASSESGGFGPQHF.

V is TRBV7-9 and J is TRBJ2-1; possible D gene TRBD1, 6 bases. CDR1 and CDR2 from the germline V gene are SEHNR and FQNEAQ (reference sequence). The V end was cut by 6 bases, the J end by 6 bases, with 12 bases between. CDR3 length: 13 residues. CDR3 DNA sequence: TGTGCCAGCAGTTTTGGGGGCCCCAATGAGCAGTTCTTC. This codes for CASSFGGPNEQFF.

The CDR3 nucleotides are TGTGCCAGCAGTTTCCGGACAGAGAACACTGAAGCTTTCTTT. It is translated as CASSFRTENTEAFF. The chain links TRBV6-6 to TRBJ1-1; a possible D gene is TRBD1 (6 bases). The CDR3 has 14 amino acids. V was shortened by 4 bases and J by 1 base, with 10 bases between the two germline ends. CDR1 MNHNY and CDR2 SVGAGI come from the germline V gene (reference sequence).

The chain carries TRBV9 and TRBJ1-1; TRBD1 is a possible D gene (6 bases). Germline CDR1 reads SGDLS; CDR2 reads YYNGEE. CDR3 length: 14 amino acids. Trimming shortened V by 5 bases and J by 4 bases, and 15 bases separated the two germline ends. This CDR3 reads CASSPTGWSTEAFF. Here the CDR3 DNA reads TGTGCCAGCAGTCCGACAGGCTGGAGCACTGAAGCTTTCTTT.

The chain combines TRBV11-2 with TRBJ2-3, with D uncertain. The ends were cut back, 1 base at V and 0 bases at J, with 8 bases in the middle. CDR1 SGHAT and CDR2 FQNNGV come from the germline V gene. The CDR3 consists of 15 residues. This CDR3 is CASSLAGFSTDTQYF. DNA for the CDR3: TGTGCCAGCAGCTTAGCCGGTTTTAGCACAGATACGCAGTATTTT.

The chain carries TRBV30 and TRBJ2-7, with 9 bases that match TRBD1. The CDR3 is 13 amino acids. Trimming took 7 bases from V and 4 from J; bases not matched to a gene: 8. CDR1 is GTSNPN, CDR2 SVGIG, per germline (reference sequence). The DNA for the CDR3 is TGTGCCTTGGACAAGGGACAGGGTTACGAGCAGTACTTC. Encoded protein: CALDKGQGYEQYF.

The rearrangement uses TRBV29-1 and TRBJ2-7, with a possible D match to TRBD1 (6 bases). Germline V gene lookup returns CDR1 SQVTM and CDR2 ANQGSEA. The CDR3 sequence is 14 residues long. V lost 2 bases and J lost 0, with 11 bases in between. This CDR3 reads CSVESRTASYEQYF. DNA for the CDR3: TGCAGCGTTGAATCGAGGACAGCCTCCTACGAGCAGTACTTC.

The chain has TRBV7-2 and TRBJ2-7; 7 bases align to TRBD1. Germline V gene sequence: CDR1 SGHTA, CDR2 FQGNSA. The ends lost 1 base at V and 3 bases at J; junction bases unmatched: 9. CDR3 length: 16 amino acids. The CDR3: CASSLVAIGGSYEQYF. The CDR3 DNA sequence: TGTGCCAGCAGCTTAGTGGCGATAGGGGGCAGCTACGAGCAGTACTTC.

This chain connects TRBV7-3 to TRBJ2-1, with TRBD2 identical over 8 bases. CDR1 and CDR2 (germline): SGHTA, FQGTGA. This CDR3 region has 18 residues. Unmatched junction bases numbered 13, after V lost 2 bases and J lost 4 bases. CDR3 nucleotides: TGTGCCAGCAGCTTACCCCATAGCGGGGACGGAGGGTACAATGAGCAGTTCTTC. Protein sequence: CASSLPHSGDGGYNEQFF.

V is TRBV9 and J is TRBJ2-2; D may be TRBD2 (5 bases). The germline V gene encodes CDR1 SGDLS and CDR2 YYNGEE. Between the trimmed V and J ends, which lost 0 bases and 4 bases, there was a span of 7 bases. This CDR3 has 14 amino acids. Here the CDR3 reads CASSVASTTGELFF. The CDR3 coding sequence is TGTGCCAGCAGCGTAGCTAGCACCACCGGGGAGCTGTTTTTT.

This chain connects TRBV6-5 to TRBJ1-5; D is unresolved. V was trimmed by 2 bases and J by 7 bases, leaving 12 bases between them. Per the germline V gene, CDR1 is MNHEY and CDR2 is SVGAGI. The CDR3 contains 14 residues. The CDR3 DNA sequence: TGTGCCAGCAGTTACGCGGGCAGTAACCAGCCCCAGCATTTT. Translation gives CASSYAGSNQPQHF.

The chain has TRBV19 and TRBJ1-1; tentative D call: TRBD1 (6 bases). The CDR3 length is 15 residues. The V end was cut by 5 bases, the J end by 6 bases, with 19 bases between. The germline V gene has CDR1 LNHDA and CDR2 SQIVND (reference sequence). CDR3 residues: CASSLIVGGGPEAFF. The CDR3 DNA sequence: TGTGCCAGTAGTCTTATAGTGGGGGGGGGCCCTGAAGCTTTCTTT.

The chain uses TRBV7-8 and TRBJ1-5; 7 bases line up with TRBD1. The CDR3 runs to 21 residues. The V gene's germline CDR1 is SGHVS and CDR2 FQNEAQ. The trim removed 1 base at V and 0 bases at J, leaving 18 bases unmatched. The CDR3 loop reads CASSLVVWTGTVMYSNQPQHF. CDR3 in DNA: TGTGCCAGCAGCTTAGTAGTCTGGACCGGGACAGTTATGTATAGCAATCAGCCCCAGCATTTT.

The chain joins TRBV30 to TRBJ1-5; D may be TRBD1 (6 bases). The germline V gene has CDR1 GTSNPN and CDR2 SVGIG (reference sequence). This CDR3 contains 16 residues. Trimming took 4 bases from V and 4 from J, leaving 20 bases between them. The chain's CDR3 is CAWTRGGHLSNQPQHF. As DNA, the CDR3 is TGTGCCTGGACCCGGGGGGGGCACCTTTCTAATCAGCCCCAGCATTTT.

J is TRBJ2-7 and V is TRBV5-6, with a weak D call TRBD1 (6 bases). The CDR3 is 13 amino acids. The V and J ends lost 0 bases and 6 bases respectively, with 10 bases between them. CDR1 SGHDT and CDR2 YYEEEE come from the germline V gene. The CDR3 DNA sequence: TGTGCCAGCAGCTTGGTTGGGGGCGGCGAGCAGTACTTC. Amino acids: CASSLVGGGEQYF.

The rearrangement joins TRBV19 to TRBJ1-2; maybe TRBD1 (6 bases). CDR3 length equals 15 residues. The V gene lost 9 bases and the J gene lost 6 bases, with 23 bases spanning the gap. The germline gives CDR1 LNHDA, CDR2 SQIVND (reference sequence). Written as DNA, the CDR3 is TGTGCCAGCAAAGTAGGGAGGGGGTTCGGGGATGGCTACACCTTC. Protein product: CASKVGRGFGDGYTF.

J is TRBJ1-2 and V is TRBV6-5; 11 bases line up with TRBD1. Trimming at V came to 6 bases and at J to 4 bases, leaving 7 bases not matched to a gene. Germline lookup yields CDR1 MNHEY and CDR2 SVGAGI. The CDR3 covers 15 residues. The CDR3 nucleotides read TGTGCCAGCAGGGACAGGGGGCAGGGGGGCTATGGCTACACCTTC. Translating it yields CASRDRGQGGYGYTF.

V is TRBV19 and J is TRBJ2-3; 9 bases line up with TRBD1. Trimming took 1 base from V and 2 from J; bases not matched to a gene: 10. This CDR3 region has 18 residues. The germline V gene has CDR1 LNHDA and CDR2 SQIVND (reference sequence). The chain's CDR3 is CASSIVLQGQGHTDTQYF. In DNA, the CDR3 is TGTGCCAGTAGTATAGTTCTCCAGGGACAGGGTCACACAGATACGCAGTATTTT.